This TCR beta chain appears in the sequencing data of a study of read filtering for tumor transcriptome and immune sequencing. Study conclusions and caveats: RNA-seq captured clonotypes less deeply and reliably than IR-seq.

The library was built from about 400 ng RNA with molecular barcoded adaptors for alpha/delta and beta/gamma chains. TCRdb called the reads again in MiXCR, with one record for every CDR3 protein. The table records approximately 40,000 distinct CDR3 sequences, less than 15% of them present only once. This clonotype was counted many times. The antigen is unknown. Bone marrow was sampled from every patient at the time of active disease. Germline CDR1 reads MDHEN; CDR2 reads SYDVKM. The length of the CDR3 is 15 residues. V was pared by 5 bases and J by 1 base, with 14 bases between. The chain couples TRBV28 to TRBJ1-1; D is ambiguous. Sequenced material: a population of CD138-negative cells sorted from bone marrow. The sequence was collected from a donor over 35 with multiple myeloma. Written as DNA, the CDR3 is TGTGCCAGCAGTCCAAGCGGACGGACGAACACTGAAGCTTTCTTT. Translation gives CASSPSGRTNTEAFF.